This passage covers 7 T cell receptor delta chains from one sample sequenced in a study of gamma-delta T cells after stem cell transplantation. TCRdb reprocessed the RT-PCR reads using CATT. Of about 670 delta-chain clones listed, 32% are singletons. The sample taken for sequencing was gamma-delta T cells. Receptors originate from a human donor. It is not recorded whose cells these are; they may come from a transplant donor. This table probably holds off-target reads from a library built for another chain.

As regards this clone: Sequence at one end of the junction differs from germline and may be a read error. The chain has TRDV2 and TRDJ1; the match to TRDD3 covers 9 bases. Germline loops: CDR1 GEAIGNYY, CDR2 EKD. The CDR3 loop spans 19 amino acids. CDR3 in amino acids: CARDTLPGGSRSYTDKLIF. The CDR3 coding sequence is TGTGCCCGTGACACCTTACCTGGGGGATCAAGATCGTACACCGATAAACTCATCTTT.

This clone was recorded once. The chain recombines TRDV2 with TRDJ2; D might be TRDD3 (5 bases). CDR3 length: 16 amino acids. CDR1 is GEAIGNYY, CDR2 EKD, per germline. V lost 1 base to trimming and J lost 6 bases, with 17 bases between them. The CDR3 sequence: CACDTLPGSMSAQLFF. In DNA, the CDR3 is TGTGCCTGTGACACTCTGCCTGGGAGTATGTCAGCACAACTCTTCTTT.

The chain combines TRDV2 with TRDJ1, with a tentative D call TRDD3 (5 bases). Trimming pared 0 bases from V and 5 bases from J, leaving 21 bases between. CDR3 length: 17 amino acids. Germline V CDR1 and CDR2: GEAIGNYY, EKD. The DNA for the CDR3 is TGTGCCTGTGACACCGTAGGGGAGGATCCGGGAGGGGATAAACTCATCTTT. This translates into CACDTVGEDPGGDKLIF.

This rearrangement joins TRDV2 to TRDJ1, with TRDD3 matching 9 bases. CDR3 length: 20 residues. The germline V gene has CDR1 GEAIGNYY and CDR2 EKD. V lost 0 bases and J lost 0; bases outside the gene matches: 16. The CDR3: CACDTVTGGEPRPYTDKLIF. The DNA for the CDR3 is TGTGCCTGTGACACCGTTACTGGGGGAGAACCCCGCCCGTACACCGATAAACTCATCTTT.

Only a few counts were recorded for this clone. The gene calls are TRDV2 and TRDJ1, with D perhaps matching TRDD3 (6 bases). From germline, CDR1 is GEAIGNYY and CDR2 EKD. Trimming shortened V by 0 bases and J by 1 base, and 17 bases separated the two germline ends. The CDR3 sequence is 17 residues long. The CDR3: CACDTVGGLEVTDKLIF. DNA for the CDR3: TGTGCCTGTGACACCGTGGGGGGACTCGAAGTCACCGATAAACTCATCTTT.

V usage is TRDV2 and J usage is TRDJ1, with D perhaps matching TRDD3 (6 bases). Per the germline V gene, CDR1 is GEAIGNYY and CDR2 is EKD. V lost 0 bases and J 0 bases, leaving 25 bases between the germline ends. The CDR3 loop spans 20 amino acids. CDR3 region: CACDTVREPGVGTYTDKLIF. DNA of the CDR3: TGTGCCTGTGACACCGTACGAGAGCCTGGGGTTGGGACGTACACCGATAAACTCATCTTT.

The rearrangement uses TRDV2 and TRDJ1; the match to TRDD3 covers 7 bases. Germline CDR1 is GEAIGNYY and CDR2 is EKD. The V segment lost 0 bases and the J segment 1 base; nucleotides outside the gene matches: 4. The CDR3 covers 15 residues. Written as DNA, the CDR3 is TGTGCCTGTGACACCACCTGGGGGTCCACCGATAAACTCATCTTT. Protein sequence: CACDTTWGSTDKLIF.